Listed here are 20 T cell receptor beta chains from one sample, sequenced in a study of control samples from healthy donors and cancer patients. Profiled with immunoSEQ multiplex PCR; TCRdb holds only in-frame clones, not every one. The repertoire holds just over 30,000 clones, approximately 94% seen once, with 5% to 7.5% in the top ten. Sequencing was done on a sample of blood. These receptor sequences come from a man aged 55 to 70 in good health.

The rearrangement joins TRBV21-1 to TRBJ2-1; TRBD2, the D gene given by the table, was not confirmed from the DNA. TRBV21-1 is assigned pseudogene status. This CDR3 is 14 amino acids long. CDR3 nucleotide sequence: TGTGCCAGCAGCGATAGCGGGGGGGTGAATGAGCAGTTCTTC. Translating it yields CASSDSGGVNEQFF.

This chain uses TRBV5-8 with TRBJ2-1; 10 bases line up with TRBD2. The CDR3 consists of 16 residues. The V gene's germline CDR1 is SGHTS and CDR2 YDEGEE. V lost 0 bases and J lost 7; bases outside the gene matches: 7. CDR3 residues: CASSLAQRGGQNEQFF. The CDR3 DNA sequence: TGTGCCAGCAGCTTGGCCCAGCGGGGGGGTCAGAATGAGCAGTTCTTC.

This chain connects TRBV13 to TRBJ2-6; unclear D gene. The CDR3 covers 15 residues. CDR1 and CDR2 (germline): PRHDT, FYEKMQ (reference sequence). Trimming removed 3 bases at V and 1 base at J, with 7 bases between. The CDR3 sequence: CASSFRVSGANVLTF. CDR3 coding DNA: TGTGCCAGCAGCTTTCGGGTTTCTGGGGCCAACGTCCTGACTTTC. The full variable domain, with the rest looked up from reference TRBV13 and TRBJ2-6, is AAGVIQSPRHLIKEKRETATLKCYPIPRHDTVYWYQQGPGQDPQFLISFYEKMQSDKGSIPDRFSAQQFSDYHSELNMSSLELGDSALYFCASSFRVSGANVLTFGAGSRLTVL.

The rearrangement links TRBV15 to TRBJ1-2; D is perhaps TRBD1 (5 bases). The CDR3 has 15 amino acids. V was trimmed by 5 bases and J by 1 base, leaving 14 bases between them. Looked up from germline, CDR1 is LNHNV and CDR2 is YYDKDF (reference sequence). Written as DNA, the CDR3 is TGTGCCACCAGCCAGGGACCGGGCAGTAACTATGGCTACACCTTC. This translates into CATSQGPGSNYGYTF.

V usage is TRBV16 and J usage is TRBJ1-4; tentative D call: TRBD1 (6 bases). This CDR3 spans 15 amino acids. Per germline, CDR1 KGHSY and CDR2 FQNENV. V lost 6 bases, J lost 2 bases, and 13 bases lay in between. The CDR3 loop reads CASRNYRATNEKLFF. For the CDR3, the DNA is TGTGCCAGCAGAAACTACAGGGCGACTAATGAAAAACTGTTTTTT.

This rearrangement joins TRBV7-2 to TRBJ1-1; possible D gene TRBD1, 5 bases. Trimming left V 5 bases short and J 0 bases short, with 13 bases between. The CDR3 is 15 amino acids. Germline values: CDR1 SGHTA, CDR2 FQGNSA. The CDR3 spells CASSLLRGLNTEAFF. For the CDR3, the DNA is TGTGCCAGCAGCCTTCTGAGGGGATTGAACACTGAAGCTTTCTTT.

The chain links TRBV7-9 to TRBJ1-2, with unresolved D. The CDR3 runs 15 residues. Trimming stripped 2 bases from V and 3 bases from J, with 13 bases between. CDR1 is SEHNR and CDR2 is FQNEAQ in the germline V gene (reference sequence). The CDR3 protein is CASSLLFGYDYGYTF. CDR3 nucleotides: TGTGCCAGCAGCTTATTGTTTGGGTATGACTATGGCTACACCTTC.

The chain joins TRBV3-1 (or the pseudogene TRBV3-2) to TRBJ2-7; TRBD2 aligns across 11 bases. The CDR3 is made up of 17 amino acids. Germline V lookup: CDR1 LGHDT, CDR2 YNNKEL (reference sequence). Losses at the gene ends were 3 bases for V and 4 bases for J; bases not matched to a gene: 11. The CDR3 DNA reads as TGTGCCAGCAGCCACGGGGTAGCGGGGGGGGCCGGGTACGAGCAGTACTTC. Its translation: CASSHGVAGGAGYEQYF.

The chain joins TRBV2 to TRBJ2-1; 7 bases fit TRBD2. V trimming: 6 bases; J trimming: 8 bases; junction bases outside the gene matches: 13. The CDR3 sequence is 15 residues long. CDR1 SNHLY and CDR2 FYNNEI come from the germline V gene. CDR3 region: CASRNRLATRDEQFF. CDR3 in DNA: TGTGCCAGCAGAAACCGACTAGCCACTCGAGATGAGCAGTTCTTC.

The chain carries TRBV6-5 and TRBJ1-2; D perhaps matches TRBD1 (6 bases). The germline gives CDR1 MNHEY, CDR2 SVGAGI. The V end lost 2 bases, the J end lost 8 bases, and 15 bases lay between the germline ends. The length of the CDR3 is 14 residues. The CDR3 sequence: CASSYQHSGDGYTF. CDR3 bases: TGTGCCAGCAGTTACCAGCATTCAGGGGACGGCTACACCTTC.

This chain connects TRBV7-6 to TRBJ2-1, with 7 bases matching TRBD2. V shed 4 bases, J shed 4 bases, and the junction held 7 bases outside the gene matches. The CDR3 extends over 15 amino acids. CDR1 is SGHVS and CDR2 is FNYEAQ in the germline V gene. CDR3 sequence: CASSYGGIAYNEQFF. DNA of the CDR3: TGTGCCAGCAGCTACGGGGGGATAGCATACAATGAGCAGTTCTTC.

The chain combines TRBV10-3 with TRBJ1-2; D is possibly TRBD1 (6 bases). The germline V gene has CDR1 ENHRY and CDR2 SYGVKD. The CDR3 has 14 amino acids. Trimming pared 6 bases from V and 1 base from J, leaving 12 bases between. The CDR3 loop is CAISDRSFNYGYTF. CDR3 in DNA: TGTGCCATCAGCGACAGGTCTTTTAACTATGGCTACACCTTC.

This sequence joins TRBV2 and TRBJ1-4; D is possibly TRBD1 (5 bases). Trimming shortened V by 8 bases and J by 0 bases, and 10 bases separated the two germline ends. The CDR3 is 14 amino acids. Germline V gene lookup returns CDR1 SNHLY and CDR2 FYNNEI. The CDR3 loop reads CASGDRATNEKLFF. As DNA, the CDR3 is TGTGCCAGCGGGGACCGTGCAACTAATGAAAAACTGTTTTTT. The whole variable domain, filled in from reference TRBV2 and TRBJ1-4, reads EPEVTQTPSHQVTQMGQEVILRCVPISNHLYFYWYRQILGQKVEFLVSFYNNEISEKSEIFDDQFSVERPDGSNFTLKIRSTKLEDSAMYFCASGDRATNEKLFFGSGTQLSVL.

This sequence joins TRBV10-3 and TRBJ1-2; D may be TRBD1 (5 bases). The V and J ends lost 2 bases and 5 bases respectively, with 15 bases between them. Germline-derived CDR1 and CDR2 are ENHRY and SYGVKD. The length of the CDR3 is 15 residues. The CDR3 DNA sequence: TGTGCCATCAGTGAGGGGGCGGGGTCAGGATATGGCTACACCTTC. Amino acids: CAISEGAGSGYGYTF.

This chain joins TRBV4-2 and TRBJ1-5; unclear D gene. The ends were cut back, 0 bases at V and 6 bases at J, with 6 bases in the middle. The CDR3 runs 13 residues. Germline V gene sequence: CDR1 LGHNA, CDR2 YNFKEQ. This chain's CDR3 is CASSQDLAQPQHF. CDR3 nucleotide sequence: TGTGCCAGCAGCCAAGACCTGGCTCAGCCCCAGCATTTT.

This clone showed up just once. CDR3 nucleotide sequence: TGTGCCACCAGCAGCGGGCCGGGACAGGGGCATCAGCCCCAGCATTTT. Encoded protein: CATSSGPGQGHQPQHF. The chain uses TRBV15 and TRBJ1-5, with 10 bases matching TRBD1. The junction had 7 bases not matched to a gene; V was cut back by 3 bases and J by 5 bases. The CDR3 is 16 amino acids. Germline V gene data show CDR1 as LNHNV and CDR2 as YYDKDF (reference sequence). The variable domain in full, with the rest retrieved from reference TRBV15 and TRBJ1-5, is DAMVIQNPRYQVTQFGKPVTLSCSQTLNHNVMYWYQQKSSQAPKLLFHYYDKDFNNEADTPDNFQSRRPNTSFCFLDIRSPGLGDTAMYLCATSSGPGQGHQPQHFGDGTRLSIL.

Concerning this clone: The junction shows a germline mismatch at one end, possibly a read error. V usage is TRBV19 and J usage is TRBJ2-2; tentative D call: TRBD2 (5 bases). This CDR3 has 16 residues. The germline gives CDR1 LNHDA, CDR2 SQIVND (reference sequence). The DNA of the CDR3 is TGTGCCAGTAGTGTCCATAGCGATTGGGAACACCGGGGAGCTGTTTTT. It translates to CASSVHSDWEHRGAVF.

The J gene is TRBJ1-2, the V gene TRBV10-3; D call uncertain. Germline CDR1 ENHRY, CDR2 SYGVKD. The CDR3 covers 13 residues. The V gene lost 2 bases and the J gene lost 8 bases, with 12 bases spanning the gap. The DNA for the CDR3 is TGTGCCATCAGTGAGGGTCGGGAGTTCGGCTACACCTTC. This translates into CAISEGREFGYTF.

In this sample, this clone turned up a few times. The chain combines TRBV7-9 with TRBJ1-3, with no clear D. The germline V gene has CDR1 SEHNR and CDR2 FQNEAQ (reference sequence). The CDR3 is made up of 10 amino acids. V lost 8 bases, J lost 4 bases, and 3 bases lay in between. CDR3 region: CASRGNTIYF. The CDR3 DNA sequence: TGTGCCAGCCGAGGAAACACCATATATTTT.

In DNA form, the CDR3 reads TGTGCCAGCAGTACATCCGGGACAGGGGGCTACGAGCAGTACTTC. This sequence encodes CASSTSGTGGYEQYF. V usage is TRBV28 and J usage is TRBJ2-7; 11 bases align to TRBD1. Trimming took 5 bases from V and 3 from J; bases not matched to a gene: 6. The CDR3 has 15 residues. Germline CDR1 reads MDHEN; CDR2 reads SYDVKM.